The 10 T cell receptor beta chains below were found in one sample sequenced in a study of shared clonotypes between healthy human individuals. The data were produced by immunoSEQ multiplex PCR, yet TCRdb's version contains in-frame clones alone and is incomplete. Of about 2 million clones in the sample, 95% were seen once. The sequencing input was naive CD4+ T cells sorted from blood. Regarding subset: CD45RA+ positively selected. These receptors were collected from a man between 18 and 29 years old in good health.

The chain carries TRBV7-2 and TRBJ1-6; maybe TRBD1 (6 bases). Germline V gene data show CDR1 as SGHTA and CDR2 as FQGNSA. The V gene lost 1 base and the J gene lost 7 bases, with 8 bases spanning the gap. CDR3 size: 14 residues. Written as DNA, the CDR3 is TGTGCCAGCAGCTTAGGGACAGTCAATTCACCCCTCCACTTT. Translating gives CASSLGTVNSPLHF.

The chain uses TRBV27 and TRBJ2-1, with TRBD1 as a possible D gene (6 bases). Trimming removed 6 bases at V and 3 bases at J, with 21 bases between. Looked up from germline, CDR1 is MNHEY and CDR2 is SMNVEV (reference sequence). There are 17 residues in the CDR3. The CDR3 loop reads CASRLRGYVGDYNEQFF. CDR3 nucleotides: TGTGCCAGCAGGCTTAGGGGGTACGTGGGAGACTACAATGAGCAGTTCTTC.

The rearrangement joins TRBV5-1 to TRBJ1-1, with D tentatively TRBD1 (5 bases). V was pared by 1 base and J by 4 bases, with 8 bases between. The germline gives CDR1 SGHRS, CDR2 YFSETQ. This CDR3 comprises 13 residues. CDR3 residues: CASSLLQVTEAFF. The CDR3 nucleotides read TGCGCCAGCAGCTTGTTACAGGTCACTGAAGCTTTCTTT.

This CDR3 is CASGFVIRGLAVNWNEQFF. DNA for the CDR3: TGTGCTAGTGGTTTCGTAATCCGCGGGCTAGCGGTCAATTGGAATGAGCAGTTCTTC. The chain is built from TRBV12-5 and TRBJ2-1; 7 nucleotides agree with TRBD2. The CDR3 has 19 residues. The germline CDR1 and CDR2 sequences are LGHNT and FRNRAP. Germline trimming cut 3 bases from V and 7 bases from J; bases unmatched to any gene: 21.

V usage is TRBV11-2 and J usage is TRBJ1-6; D not resolved. Trimming took off 4 bases at V and 12 bases at J, with 10 bases between the two ends. Germline CDR1 reads SGHAT; CDR2 reads FQNNGV. This CDR3 comprises 12 residues. CDR3 amino acids: CASSSYALPLHF. The CDR3 DNA reads TGTGCCAGCAGCTCGTACGCCTTACCCCTCCACTTT.

As to this clone: This sample includes further DNA sequences coding for the same CDR3. V is TRBV18 and J is TRBJ2-7; D gene ambiguous. V lost 1 base to trimming and J lost 7 bases, with 8 bases between them. Germline assignment: CDR1 KGHSH and CDR2 LQKENI. The CDR3 totals 12 residues. In DNA, the CDR3 is TGTGCCAGCTCACCACAGGGCCGTGAGCAGTACTTC. Protein product: CASSPQGREQYF.

This sequence joins TRBV6-5 and TRBJ2-7; 9 bases match TRBD2. The CDR3 is 14 amino acids. Germline V gene lookup returns CDR1 MNHEY and CDR2 SVGAGI. Trimming took 8 bases from V and 2 from J; bases not matched to a gene: 7. In nucleotides, the CDR3 is TGTGCCAGCCTAGAAGCGGGGGGCACCTACGAGCAGTACTTC. This sequence encodes CASLEAGGTYEQYF.

This sequence joins TRBV14 and TRBJ2-7; unclear D gene. Trimming shortened V by 1 base and J by 1 base, and 8 bases separated the two germline ends. The V gene's germline CDR1 is SGHDN and CDR2 FVKESK. The CDR3 extends over 14 amino acids. This chain's CDR3 is CASSQVSPSYEQYF. CDR3 coding DNA: TGTGCCAGCAGCCAAGTGTCTCCTTCCTACGAGCAGTACTTC. The full variable domain, its missing parts supplied by reference TRBV14 and TRBJ2-7, is EAGVTQFPSHSVIEKGQTVTLRCDPISGHDNLYWYRRVMGKEIKFLLHFVKESKQDESGMPNNRFLAERTGGTYSTLKVQPAELEDSGVYFCASSQVSPSYEQYFGPGTRLTVT.

CDR3 sequence reads: CASSFNRGRNDSPLHF. The DNA for the CDR3 is TGTGCCAGCAGCTTCAATAGGGGCCGAAATGATTCACCCCTCCACTTT. This sequence joins TRBV7-2 and TRBJ1-6, with D maybe TRBD1 (5 bases). V was cut by 3 bases and J by 8 bases, with 17 bases left in between. The CDR3 runs to 16 residues. The V gene's germline CDR1 is SGHTA and CDR2 FQGNSA. The full variable domain, its missing parts supplied by reference TRBV7-2 and TRBJ1-6, is GAGVSQSPSNKVTEKGKDVELRCDPISGHTALYWYRQSLGQGLEFLIYFQGNSAPDKSGLPSDRFSAERTGGSVSTLTIQRTQQEDSAVYLCASSFNRGRNDSPLHFGNGTRLTVT.

This clone was recorded once. The chain links TRBV6-5 to TRBJ2-1; 10 bases match TRBD2. Germline V lookup: CDR1 MNHEY, CDR2 SVGAGI. V gave up 8 bases and J gave up 7 bases; unmatched junction bases: 11. The CDR3 runs to 15 residues. CDR3 sequence reads: CASLRSGGAFNEQFF. The CDR3 nucleotides are TGTGCCAGCCTACGAAGCGGGGGGGCATTTAATGAGCAGTTCTTC.